This T cell receptor (beta chain) appears in the sequencing data of a study of CD8 T cells in ankylosing spondylitis. Study observations and caveats: What appeared characteristic of ankylosing spondylitis blood was a TCR beta motif of eight highly homologous variants. The study looked at matched synovial fluid samples from ankylosing spondylitis patients. Disease-linked clones were reported to be significantly enriched there. With a CD8+ phenotype, disease-linked clones were relatively rare in peripheral blood. Earlier studies detected some motif variants in reactive arthritis synovial fluid and blood.

This clonotype was counted only a few times. Its specificity is unknown. Trimming pared 0 bases from V and 0 bases from J, leaving 18 bases between. The CDR3 runs to 17 residues. CDR1 is SQVTM, CDR2 ANQGSEA, per germline. By quantitative 5'-RACE with molecular barcodes, the TCR beta libraries were made. MiXCR was run by TCRdb on the 5' RACE reads, yielding one entry per CDR3 protein. The sample has fewer than 250,000 distinct CDR3 sequences, around 17% seen once. This receptor was taken from a male donor with ankylosing spondylitis. V is TRBV29-1 and J is TRBJ2-7; tentative D call: TRBD2 (7 bases). The sample taken for sequencing was blood, either unsorted or a sorted T cell fraction (not recorded which). CDR3 in amino acids: CSVEEPRGGGNSYEQYF. For the CDR3, the DNA is TGCAGCGTTGAAGAGCCCCGGGGAGGGGGTAACTCCTACGAGCAGTACTTC.